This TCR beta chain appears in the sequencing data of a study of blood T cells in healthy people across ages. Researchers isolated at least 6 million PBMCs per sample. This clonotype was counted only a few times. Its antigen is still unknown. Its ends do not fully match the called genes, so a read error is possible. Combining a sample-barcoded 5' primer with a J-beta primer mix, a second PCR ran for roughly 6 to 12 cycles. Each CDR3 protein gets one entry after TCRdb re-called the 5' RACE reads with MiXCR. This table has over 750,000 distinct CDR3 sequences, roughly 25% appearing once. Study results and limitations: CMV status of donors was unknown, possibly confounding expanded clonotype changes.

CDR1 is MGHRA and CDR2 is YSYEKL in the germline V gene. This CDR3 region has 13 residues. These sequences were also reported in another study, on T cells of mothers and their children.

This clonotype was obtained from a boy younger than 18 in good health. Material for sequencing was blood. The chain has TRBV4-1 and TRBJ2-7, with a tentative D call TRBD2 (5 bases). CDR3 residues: CAGSQVHGGEQYF. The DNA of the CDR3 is TGCGCCGGCAGCCAAGTACATGGAGGAGAGCAGTACTTC.